This T cell receptor beta chain was obtained from a study of CD8 T cells in Susac syndrome. An input of 0.5 to 1 ug of RNA was subjected to reverse transcription using random hexamers. TCRdb re-derived calls from the immunoSEQ multiplex PCR reads in MiXCR, one entry per CDR3 protein. The table has approximately 150,000 distinct CDR3 sequences, 80% to 95% seen once. Germline values: CDR1 SQVTM, CDR2 ANQGSEA. CDR3 length: 15 residues. V lost 0 bases to trimming and J lost 2 bases; unmatched junction nucleotides: 4. The chain links TRBV29-1 to TRBJ1-2, with TRBD1 matching 9 bases. The clonotype was recovered from a human donor with multiple sclerosis. Sequenced input: CD4+ T cells from PBMCs. CDR3 protein: CSVEDQGQGNYGYTF. Written as DNA, the CDR3 is TGCAGCGTTGAAGATCAAGGACAGGGGAACTATGGCTACACCTTC.